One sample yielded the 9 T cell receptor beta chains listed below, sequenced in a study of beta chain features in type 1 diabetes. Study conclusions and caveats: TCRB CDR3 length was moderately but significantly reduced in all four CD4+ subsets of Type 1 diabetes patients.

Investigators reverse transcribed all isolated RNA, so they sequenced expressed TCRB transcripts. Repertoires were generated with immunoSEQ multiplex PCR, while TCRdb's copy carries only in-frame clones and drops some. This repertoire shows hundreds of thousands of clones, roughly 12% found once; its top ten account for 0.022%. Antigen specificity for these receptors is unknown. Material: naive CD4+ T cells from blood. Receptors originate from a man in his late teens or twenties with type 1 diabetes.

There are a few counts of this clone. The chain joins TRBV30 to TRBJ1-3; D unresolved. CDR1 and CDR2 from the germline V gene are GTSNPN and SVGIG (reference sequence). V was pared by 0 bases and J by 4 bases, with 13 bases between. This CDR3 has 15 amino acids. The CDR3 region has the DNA TGTGCCTGGAGTGTAGGGTTCGGCCGCGGAAACACCATATATTTT. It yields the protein CAWSVGFGRGNTIYF. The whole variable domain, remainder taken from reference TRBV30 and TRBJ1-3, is SQTIHQWPATLVQPVGSPLSLECTVEGTSNPNLYWYRQAAGRGLQLLFYSVGIGQISSEVPQNLSASRPQDRQFILSSKKLLLSDSGFYLCAWSVGFGRGNTIYFGEGSWLTVV.

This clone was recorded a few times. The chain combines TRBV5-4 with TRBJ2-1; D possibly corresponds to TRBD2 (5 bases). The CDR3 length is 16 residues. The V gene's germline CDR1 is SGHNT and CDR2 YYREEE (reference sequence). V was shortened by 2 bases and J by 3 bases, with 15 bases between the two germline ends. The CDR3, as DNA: TGTGCCAGCAGCTTACCTAGAGGGTTCGGCTACAATGAGCAGTTCTTC. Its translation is CASSLPRGFGYNEQFF.

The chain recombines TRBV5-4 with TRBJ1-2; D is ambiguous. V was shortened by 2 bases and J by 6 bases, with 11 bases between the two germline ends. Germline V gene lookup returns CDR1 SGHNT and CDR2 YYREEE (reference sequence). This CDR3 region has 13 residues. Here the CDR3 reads CASSFDTVDGYTF. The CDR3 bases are TGTGCCAGCAGCTTTGACACCGTAGATGGCTACACCTTC.

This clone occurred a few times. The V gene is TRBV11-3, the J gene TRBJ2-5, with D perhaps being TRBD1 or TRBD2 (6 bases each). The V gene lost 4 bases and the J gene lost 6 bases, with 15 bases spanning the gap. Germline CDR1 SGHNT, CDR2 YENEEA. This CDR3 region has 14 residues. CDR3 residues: CASSSLGGLKTQYF. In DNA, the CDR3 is TGTGCCAGCAGCTCCTTGGGGGGCCTTAAGACCCAGTACTTC.

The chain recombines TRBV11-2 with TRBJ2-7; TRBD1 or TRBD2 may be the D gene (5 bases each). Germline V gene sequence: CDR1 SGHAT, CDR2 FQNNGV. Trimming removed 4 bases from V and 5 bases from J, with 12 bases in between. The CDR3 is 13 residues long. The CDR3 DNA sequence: TGTGCCAGCAGCTCGATTATGGGGGACGAGCAGTACTTC. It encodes CASSSIMGDEQYF.

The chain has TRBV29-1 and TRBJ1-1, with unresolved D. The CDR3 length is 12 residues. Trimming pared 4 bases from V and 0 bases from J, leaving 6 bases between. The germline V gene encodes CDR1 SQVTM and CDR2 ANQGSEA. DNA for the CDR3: TGCAGCGTTGGCGAGATGAACACTGAAGCTTTCTTT. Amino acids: CSVGEMNTEAFF.

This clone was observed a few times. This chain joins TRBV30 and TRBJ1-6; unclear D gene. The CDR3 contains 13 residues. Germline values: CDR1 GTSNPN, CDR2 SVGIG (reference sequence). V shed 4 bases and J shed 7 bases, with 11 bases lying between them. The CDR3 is CAWMQEWNSPLHF. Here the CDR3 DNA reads TGTGCCTGGATGCAGGAATGGAATTCACCCCTCCACTTT.

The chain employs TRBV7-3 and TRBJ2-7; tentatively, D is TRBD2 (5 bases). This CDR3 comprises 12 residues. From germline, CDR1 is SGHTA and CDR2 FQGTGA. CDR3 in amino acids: CVSLRVTYEQYF. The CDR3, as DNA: TGTGTATCGTTGCGGGTAACCTACGAGCAGTACTTC.

CDR3 nucleotide sequence: TGTGCCAGCAGGCCAACAGGGGAATCAGGAAACACCATATATTTT. Amino acids: CASRPTGESGNTIYF. The chain combines TRBV6-5 with TRBJ1-3; 7 bases are a match to TRBD1. The trim removed 6 bases at V and 4 bases at J, leaving 9 bases unmatched. Germline assignment: CDR1 MNHEY and CDR2 SVGAGI. CDR3 size: 15 residues.